Each of the 10 T cell receptor beta chains below was sequenced from the same sample in a study of cytomegalovirus exposure and HLA in healthy donors. Primers: 60 Vbeta forward and 13 Jbeta reverse. The assay was immunoSEQ multiplex PCR, and TCRdb's table has in-frame clones only and misses some. The sample carries 150,000 to 160,000 clones, more than 75% recorded once. The sequenced sample consisted of PBMCs. The source is a man aged 25 to 45 in good health and CMV-seropositive.

This chain links TRBV29-1 with TRBJ2-1, with 9 bases identical to TRBD1. Looked up from germline, CDR1 is SQVTM and CDR2 is ANQGSEA. V shed 7 bases, J shed 6 bases, and the junction held 7 bases outside the gene matches. The CDR3 is 13 amino acids. The CDR3 sequence is CSALKQGANEQFF. The CDR3, as DNA: TGCAGCGCGCTAAAACAGGGGGCCAATGAGCAGTTCTTC.

This chain links TRBV7-6 with TRBJ2-5; 7 positions agree with TRBD1. The CDR3 sequence is 19 residues long. V was clipped by 8 bases and J by 3 bases; unmatched bases: 24. CDR1 SGHVS and CDR2 FNYEAQ come from the germline V gene. Here the CDR3 reads CASQHPPRGRGWREETQYF. As DNA, the CDR3 is TGTGCCAGCCAACATCCCCCGAGGGGCAGGGGGTGGCGGGAAGAGACCCAGTACTTC.

Only a few counts were recorded for this clone. The chain has TRBV2 and TRBJ2-3; no reliable D call. This CDR3 has 13 amino acids. Deletions cut 8 bases from V and 2 bases from J, with 11 bases between. The germline V gene has CDR1 SNHLY and CDR2 FYNNEI. CDR3 nucleotide sequence: TGTGCCAGCCACTACGGTTTCACAGATACGCAGTATTTT. Translating it yields CASHYGFTDTQYF.

V usage is TRBV2 and J usage is TRBJ1-5; TRBD1 aligns across 9 bases. This CDR3 spans 18 amino acids. Germline CDR1 SNHLY, CDR2 FYNNEI. Germline trimming cut 5 bases from V and 1 base from J; bases unmatched to any gene: 12. CDR3 loop: CASSNPRQGVFSNQPQHF. In DNA form, the CDR3 reads TGTGCCAGCAGTAACCCCCGACAGGGGGTATTCAGCAATCAGCCCCAGCATTTT.

This chain links TRBV2 with TRBJ2-3, with 14 bases identical to TRBD2. The germline CDR1 and CDR2 sequences are SNHLY and FYNNEI. Losses at the gene ends were 6 bases for V and 5 bases for J; bases not matched to a gene: 10. CDR3 size: 17 residues. The CDR3 loop reads CASRATGTSGGVDTQYF. CDR3 DNA sequence: TGTGCCAGCAGGGCCACAGGGACTAGCGGGGGAGTAGATACGCAGTATTTT.

Concerning this clone: The junction departs from germline at one end; a sequencing error may be responsible. The chain is built from TRBV27 and TRBJ2-1, with D maybe TRBD2 (7 bases). CDR3 length: 16 residues. The germline gives CDR1 MNHEY, CDR2 SMNVEV (reference sequence). The CDR3 protein is CVSSPWGGPSGNEQFF. CDR3 sequence (DNA): TGTGTCAGCTCCCCCTGGGGGGGCCCTTCGGGCAATGAGCAGTTCTTC.

The J gene is TRBJ2-7, the V gene TRBV9; the match to TRBD1 covers 7 bases. Germline V gene data show CDR1 as SGDLS and CDR2 as YYNGEE. J was trimmed by 4 bases and V by 6 bases; bases with no gene match: 7. CDR3 length equals 13 residues. This CDR3 is CASNRQGGYEQYF. The CDR3 DNA follows: TGTGCCAGCAACAGACAGGGCGGTTACGAGCAGTACTTC.

V is TRBV10-3 and J is TRBJ1-1; TRBD1 is a possible D gene (5 bases). This CDR3 comprises 11 residues. Trimming shortened V by 4 bases and J by 8 bases, and 8 bases separated the two germline ends. Germline assignment: CDR1 ENHRY and CDR2 SYGVKD. This chain's CDR3 is CAISGGREAFF. CDR3 coding DNA: TGTGCCATCAGTGGGGGCAGGGAAGCTTTCTTT.

The sample holds one count of this clone. This chain connects TRBV4-1 to TRBJ1-5, with TRBD1 identical over 9 bases. V shed 4 bases, J shed 2 bases, and the junction held 12 bases outside the gene matches. CDR3 length: 18 residues. Germline CDR1 reads MGHRA; CDR2 reads YSYEKL. The CDR3 DNA reads TGCGCCAGCAGCCCATCCGGGACAGGGAGTCTAGGCAATCAGCCCCAGCATTTT. It is translated as CASSPSGTGSLGNQPQHF.

The chain uses TRBV11-3 and TRBJ2-2; D gene uncertain. Looked up from germline, CDR1 is SGHNT and CDR2 is YENEEA. Trimming removed 5 bases at V and 2 bases at J, with 18 bases between. The CDR3 is 17 amino acids. This CDR3 is CASSATSQVINTGELFF. In DNA form, the CDR3 reads TGTGCCAGCAGCGCTACGTCCCAGGTTATTAACACCGGGGAGCTGTTTTTT.